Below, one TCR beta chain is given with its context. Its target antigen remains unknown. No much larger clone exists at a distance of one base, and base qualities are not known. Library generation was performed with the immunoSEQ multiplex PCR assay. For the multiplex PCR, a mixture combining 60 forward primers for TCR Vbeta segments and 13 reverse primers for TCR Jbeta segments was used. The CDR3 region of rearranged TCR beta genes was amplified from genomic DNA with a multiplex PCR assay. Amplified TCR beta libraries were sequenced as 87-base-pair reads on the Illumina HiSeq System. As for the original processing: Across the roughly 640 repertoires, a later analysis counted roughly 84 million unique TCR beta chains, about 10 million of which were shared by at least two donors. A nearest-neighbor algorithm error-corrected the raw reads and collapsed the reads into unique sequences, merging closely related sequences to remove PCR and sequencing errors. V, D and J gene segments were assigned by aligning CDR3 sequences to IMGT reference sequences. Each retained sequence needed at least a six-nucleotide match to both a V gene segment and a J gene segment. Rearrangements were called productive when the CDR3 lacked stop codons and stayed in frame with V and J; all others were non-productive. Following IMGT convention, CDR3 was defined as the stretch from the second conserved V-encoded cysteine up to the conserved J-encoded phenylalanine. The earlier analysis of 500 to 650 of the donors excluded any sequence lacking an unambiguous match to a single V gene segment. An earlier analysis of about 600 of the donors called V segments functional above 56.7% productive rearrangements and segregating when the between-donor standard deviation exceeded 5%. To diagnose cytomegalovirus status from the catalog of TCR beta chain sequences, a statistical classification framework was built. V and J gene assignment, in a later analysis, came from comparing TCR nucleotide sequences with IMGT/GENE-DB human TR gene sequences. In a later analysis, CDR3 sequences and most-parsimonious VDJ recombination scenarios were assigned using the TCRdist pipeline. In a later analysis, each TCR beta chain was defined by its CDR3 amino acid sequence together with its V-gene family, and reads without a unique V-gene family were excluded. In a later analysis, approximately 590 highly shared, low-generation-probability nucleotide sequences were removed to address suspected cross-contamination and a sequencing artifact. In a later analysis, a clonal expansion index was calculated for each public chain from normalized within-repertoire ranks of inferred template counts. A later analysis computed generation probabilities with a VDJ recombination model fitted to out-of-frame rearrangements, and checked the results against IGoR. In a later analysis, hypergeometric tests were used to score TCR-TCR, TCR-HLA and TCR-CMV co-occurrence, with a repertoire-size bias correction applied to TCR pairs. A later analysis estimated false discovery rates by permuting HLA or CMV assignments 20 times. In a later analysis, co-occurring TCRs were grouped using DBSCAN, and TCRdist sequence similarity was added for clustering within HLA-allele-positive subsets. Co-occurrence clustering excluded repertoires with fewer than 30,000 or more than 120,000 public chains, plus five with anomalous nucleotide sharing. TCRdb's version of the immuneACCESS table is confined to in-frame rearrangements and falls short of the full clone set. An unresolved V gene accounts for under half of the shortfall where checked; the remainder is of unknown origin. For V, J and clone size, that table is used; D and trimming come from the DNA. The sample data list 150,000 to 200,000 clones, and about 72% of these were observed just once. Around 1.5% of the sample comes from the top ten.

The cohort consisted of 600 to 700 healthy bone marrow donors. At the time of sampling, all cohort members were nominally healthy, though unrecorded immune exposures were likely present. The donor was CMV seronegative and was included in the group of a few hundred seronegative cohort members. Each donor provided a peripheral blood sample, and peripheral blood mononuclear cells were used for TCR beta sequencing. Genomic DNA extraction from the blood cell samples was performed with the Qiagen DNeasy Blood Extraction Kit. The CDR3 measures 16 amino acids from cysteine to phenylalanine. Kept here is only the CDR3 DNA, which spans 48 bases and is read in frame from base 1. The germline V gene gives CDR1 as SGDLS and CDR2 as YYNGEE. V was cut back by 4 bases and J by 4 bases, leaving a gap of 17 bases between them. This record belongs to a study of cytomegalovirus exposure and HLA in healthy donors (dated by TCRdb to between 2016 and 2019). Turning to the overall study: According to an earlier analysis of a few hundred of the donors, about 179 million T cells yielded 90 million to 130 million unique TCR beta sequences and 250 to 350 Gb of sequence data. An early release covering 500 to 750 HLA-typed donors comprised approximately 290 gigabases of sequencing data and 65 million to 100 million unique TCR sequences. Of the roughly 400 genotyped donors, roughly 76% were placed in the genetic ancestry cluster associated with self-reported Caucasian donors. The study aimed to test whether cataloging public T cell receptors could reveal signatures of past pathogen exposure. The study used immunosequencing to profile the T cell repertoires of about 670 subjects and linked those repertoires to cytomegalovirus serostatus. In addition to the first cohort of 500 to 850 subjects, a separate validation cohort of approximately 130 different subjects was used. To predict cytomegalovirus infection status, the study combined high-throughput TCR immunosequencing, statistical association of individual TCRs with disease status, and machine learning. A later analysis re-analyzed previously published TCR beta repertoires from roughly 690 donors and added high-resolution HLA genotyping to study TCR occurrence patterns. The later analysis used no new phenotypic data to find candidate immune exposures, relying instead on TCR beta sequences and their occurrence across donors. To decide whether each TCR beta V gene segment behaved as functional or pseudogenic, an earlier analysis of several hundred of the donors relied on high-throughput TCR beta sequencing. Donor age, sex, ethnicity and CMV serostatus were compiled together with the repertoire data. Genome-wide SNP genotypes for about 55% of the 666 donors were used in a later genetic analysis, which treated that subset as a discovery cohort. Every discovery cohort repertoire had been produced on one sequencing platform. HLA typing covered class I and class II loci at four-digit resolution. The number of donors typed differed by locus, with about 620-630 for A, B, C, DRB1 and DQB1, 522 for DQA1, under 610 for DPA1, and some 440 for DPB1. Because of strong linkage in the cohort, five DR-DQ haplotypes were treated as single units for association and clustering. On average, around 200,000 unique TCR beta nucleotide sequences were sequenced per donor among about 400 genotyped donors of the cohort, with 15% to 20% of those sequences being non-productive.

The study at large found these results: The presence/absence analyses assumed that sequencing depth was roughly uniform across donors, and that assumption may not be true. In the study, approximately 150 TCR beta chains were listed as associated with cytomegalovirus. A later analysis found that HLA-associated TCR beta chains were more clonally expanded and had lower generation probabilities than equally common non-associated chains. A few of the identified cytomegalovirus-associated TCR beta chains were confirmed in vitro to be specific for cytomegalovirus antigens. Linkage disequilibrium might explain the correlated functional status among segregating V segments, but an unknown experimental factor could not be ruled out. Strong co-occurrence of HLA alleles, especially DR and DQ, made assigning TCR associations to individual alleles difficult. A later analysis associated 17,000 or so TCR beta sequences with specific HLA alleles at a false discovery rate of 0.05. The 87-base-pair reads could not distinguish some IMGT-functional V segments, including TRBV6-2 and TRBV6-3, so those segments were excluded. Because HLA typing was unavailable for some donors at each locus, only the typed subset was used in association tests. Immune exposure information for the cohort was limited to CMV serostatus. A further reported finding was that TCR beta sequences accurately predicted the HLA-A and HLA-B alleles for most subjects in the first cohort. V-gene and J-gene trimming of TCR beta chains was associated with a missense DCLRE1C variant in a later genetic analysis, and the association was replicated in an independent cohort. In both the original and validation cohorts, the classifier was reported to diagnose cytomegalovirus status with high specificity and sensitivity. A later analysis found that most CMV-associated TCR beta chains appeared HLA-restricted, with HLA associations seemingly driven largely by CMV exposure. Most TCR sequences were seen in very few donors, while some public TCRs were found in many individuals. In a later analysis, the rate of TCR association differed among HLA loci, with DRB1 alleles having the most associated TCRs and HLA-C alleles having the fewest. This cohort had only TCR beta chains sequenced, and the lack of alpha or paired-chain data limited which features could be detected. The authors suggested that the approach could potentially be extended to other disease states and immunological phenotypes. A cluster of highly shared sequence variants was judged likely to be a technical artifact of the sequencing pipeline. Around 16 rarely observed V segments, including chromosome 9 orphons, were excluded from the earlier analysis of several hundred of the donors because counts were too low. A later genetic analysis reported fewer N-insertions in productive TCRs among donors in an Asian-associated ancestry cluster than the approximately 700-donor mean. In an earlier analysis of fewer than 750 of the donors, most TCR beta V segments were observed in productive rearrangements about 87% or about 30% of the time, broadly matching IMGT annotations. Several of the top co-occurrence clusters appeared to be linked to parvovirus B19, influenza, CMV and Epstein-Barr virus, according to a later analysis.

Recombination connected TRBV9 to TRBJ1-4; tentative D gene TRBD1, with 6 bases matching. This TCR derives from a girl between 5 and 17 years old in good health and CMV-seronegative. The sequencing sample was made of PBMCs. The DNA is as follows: TGTGCCAGCAGCCCTCCCCCAGGGGTCGGTAATGAAAAACTGTTTTTT. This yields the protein CASSPPPGVGNEKLFF.